This record covers a single TCR beta chain. No antigen is known for it. No qualities accompany the bases; no much larger clone lies one base away. For CDR1 and CDR2, the germline V gene lists ENHRY and SYGVKD. V and J lose 7 bases and 4 bases, and a span of 17 bases separates them. From the cysteine through the phenylalanine, the CDR3 covers 15 amino acids. The entry retains the CDR3 DNA only, 45 bases that are in frame from base 1. This entry is derived from a study of blood T cell repertoires in COVID-19 (dated by TCRdb to about 2020). For context, the study as a whole: Samples from collaborators originated in the United States, Italy and Spain and spanned both the acute and convalescent phases of COVID-19. The material from the prospective study consisted of cDNA or gDNA derived from T cells, B-cell-depleted T cells, or PBMCs. Subjects who had been exposed to COVID-19, were actively infected with it, or had recovered from it provided the deeply sampled blood TCRbeta repertoires that made up the dataset. The repertoires were made available in a free public database intended to serve as a resource for research on the immune response to SARS-CoV-2. The samples were drawn from two sources: the first 160 participants of the ongoing ImmuneRACE study, and about 1,300 subjects contributed by 6 global collaborators. The sample metadata nearly always contained a de-identified subject ID, COVID-19 status, age in years and sex. HLA class I and class II types, where available, came from metadata supplied by the sample provider rather than from assay-based typing.

One collaborating source in Seattle enrolled patients during active infection and followed them longitudinally through the course of disease. Collaborating institutions collected whole blood in K2EDTA tubes following their own protocols. For TCRbeta analysis, collaborator samples were shipped as frozen whole blood, as isolated PBMCs, or as DNA extracted from either sample type. TCRbeta CDR3 regions were amplified from genomic DNA by means of the immunoSEQ Assay, a bias-controlled multiplex PCR. As for the original processing: Nucleated cell counts per sample were estimated from amplification of reference gene primers within the assay. Sequence reads were collapsed and filtered to measure the absolute abundance of every unique TCRbeta CDR3 rearrangement. For each sample, productive Simpson clonality was calculated by taking the square root of Simpson's diversity index across productive rearrangements. In its TCRdb copy, this immuneACCESS table keeps in-frame sequences only and misses some clones. Where compared with another copy, unresolved V genes explain less than half of these, and the others have no known cause. V and J calls plus clone size are reproduced from that table; the DNA served to infer D and trimming. Across this sample there are some 76,000 clones, with 80% seen only once. The ten largest clones take up more than 10% of the sample.

Study-wide conclusions, independent of this receptor: How much clinical and demographic metadata was included differed by source and by participant, and the metadata was provided uncurated.

The clonotype was recovered from a man in his fifties with COVID-19, enrolled during active disease. The chain employs TRBV10-3 and TRBJ1-3; tentative D gene TRBD1, with 6 bases matching. The material sequenced was peripheral blood. This receptor carries the CDR3 CAITPEGGLGNTIYF. The DNA is TGTGCCATCACCCCAGAGGGGGGGCTAGGAAACACCATATATTTT.